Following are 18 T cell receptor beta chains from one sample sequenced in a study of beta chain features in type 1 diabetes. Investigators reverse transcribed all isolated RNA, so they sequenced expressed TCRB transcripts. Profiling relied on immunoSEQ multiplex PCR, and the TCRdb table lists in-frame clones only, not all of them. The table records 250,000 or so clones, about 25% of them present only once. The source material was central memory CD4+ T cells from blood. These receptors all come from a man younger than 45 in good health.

The CDR3 spells CASSLDRTGETQYF. The CDR3 DNA follows: TGCGCCAGCAGCCTCGACAGGACAGGGGAGACCCAGTACTTC. The V and J genes are TRBV5-1 and TRBJ2-5; 8 bases line up with TRBD1. Germline values: CDR1 SGHRS, CDR2 YFSETQ. The CDR3 runs 14 residues. V shed 4 bases, J shed 5 bases, and the junction held 7 bases outside the gene matches.

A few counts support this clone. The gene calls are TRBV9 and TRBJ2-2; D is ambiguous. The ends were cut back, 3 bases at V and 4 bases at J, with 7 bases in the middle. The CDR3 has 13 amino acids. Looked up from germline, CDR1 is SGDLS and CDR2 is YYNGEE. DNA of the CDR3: TGTGCCAGCAGCGCAAGCCCCACCGGGGAGCTGTTTTTT. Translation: CASSASPTGELFF.

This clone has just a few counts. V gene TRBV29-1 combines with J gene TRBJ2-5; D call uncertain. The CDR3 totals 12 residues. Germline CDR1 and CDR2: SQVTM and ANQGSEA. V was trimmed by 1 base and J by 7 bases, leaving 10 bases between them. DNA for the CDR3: TGCAGCGTTGAAGGGTTGGACGGGACCCAGTACTTC. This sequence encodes CSVEGLDGTQYF.

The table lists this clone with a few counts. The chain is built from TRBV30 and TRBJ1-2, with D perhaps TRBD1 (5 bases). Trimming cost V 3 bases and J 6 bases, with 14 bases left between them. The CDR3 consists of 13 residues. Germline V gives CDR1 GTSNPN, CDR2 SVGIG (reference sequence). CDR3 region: CAWRDVRGNGYTF. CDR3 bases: TGTGCCTGGAGAGACGTTAGGGGCAATGGCTACACCTTC.

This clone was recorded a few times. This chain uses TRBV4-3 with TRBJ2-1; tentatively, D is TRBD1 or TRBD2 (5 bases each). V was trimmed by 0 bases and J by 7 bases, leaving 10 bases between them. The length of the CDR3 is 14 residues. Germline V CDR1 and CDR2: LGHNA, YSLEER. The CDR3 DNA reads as TGCGCCAGCAGCCAAGATCCGTGGGGGAATGAGCAGTTCTTC. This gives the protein CASSQDPWGNEQFF.

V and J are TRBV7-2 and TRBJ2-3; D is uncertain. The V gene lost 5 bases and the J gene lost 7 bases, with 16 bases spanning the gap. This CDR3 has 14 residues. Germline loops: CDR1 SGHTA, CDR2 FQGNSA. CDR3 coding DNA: TGTGCCAGCAGCCCCGGGCCAAAGCCCCATACGCAGTATTTT. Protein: CASSPGPKPHTQYF.

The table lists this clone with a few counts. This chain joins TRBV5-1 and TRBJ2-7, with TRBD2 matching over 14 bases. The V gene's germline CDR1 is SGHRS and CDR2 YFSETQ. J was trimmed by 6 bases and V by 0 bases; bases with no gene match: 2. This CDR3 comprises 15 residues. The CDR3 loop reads CASSLGLAGGSEQYF. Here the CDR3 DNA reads TGCGCCAGCAGCTTGGGACTAGCGGGAGGGAGCGAGCAGTACTTC.

The CDR3 spells CASSSKGGVDTQYF. DNA for the CDR3: TGTGCCAGCAGCTCGAAGGGGGGCGTGGATACGCAGTATTTT. The chain is built from TRBV5-4 and TRBJ2-3; tentatively, D is TRBD1 or TRBD2 (6 bases each). Looked up from germline, CDR1 is SGHNT and CDR2 is YYREEE (reference sequence). V lost 3 bases to trimming and J lost 6 bases, with 14 bases between them. This CDR3 region has 14 residues.

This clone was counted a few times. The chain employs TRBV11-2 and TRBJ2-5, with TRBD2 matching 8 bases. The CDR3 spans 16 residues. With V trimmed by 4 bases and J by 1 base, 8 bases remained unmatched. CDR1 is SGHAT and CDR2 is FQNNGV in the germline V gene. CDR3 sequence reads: CASSSPGGGTQETQYF. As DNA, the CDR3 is TGTGCCAGCAGCTCTCCGGGCGGGGGGACCCAAGAGACCCAGTACTTC.

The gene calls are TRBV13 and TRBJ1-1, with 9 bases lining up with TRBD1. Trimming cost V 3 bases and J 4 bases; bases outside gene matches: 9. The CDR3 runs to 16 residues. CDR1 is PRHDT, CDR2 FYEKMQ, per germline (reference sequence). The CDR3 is CASSFLTGGAGTEAFF. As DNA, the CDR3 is TGTGCCAGCAGCTTCCTCACAGGGGGCGCAGGCACTGAAGCTTTCTTT.

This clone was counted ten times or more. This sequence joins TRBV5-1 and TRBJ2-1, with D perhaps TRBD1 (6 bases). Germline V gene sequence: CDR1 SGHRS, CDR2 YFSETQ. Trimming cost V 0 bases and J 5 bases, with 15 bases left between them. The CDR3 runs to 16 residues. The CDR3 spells CASSLVSQGQNNEQFF. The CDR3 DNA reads TGCGCCAGCAGCTTGGTTTCCCAGGGACAAAACAATGAGCAGTTCTTC.

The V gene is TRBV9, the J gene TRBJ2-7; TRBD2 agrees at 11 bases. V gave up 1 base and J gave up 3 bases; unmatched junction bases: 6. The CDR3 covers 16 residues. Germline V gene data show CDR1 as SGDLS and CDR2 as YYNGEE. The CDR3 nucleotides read TGTGCCAGCAGCGTAACCCCCACTAGCGGGAGCTACGAGCAGTACTTC. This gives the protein CASSVTPTSGSYEQYF.

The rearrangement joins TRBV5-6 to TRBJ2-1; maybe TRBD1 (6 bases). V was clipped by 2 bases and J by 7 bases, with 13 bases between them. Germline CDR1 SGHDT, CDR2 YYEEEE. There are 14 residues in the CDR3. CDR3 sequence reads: CASSFQDRTNEQFF. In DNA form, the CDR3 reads TGTGCCAGCAGCTTCCAAGACAGGACAAATGAGCAGTTCTTC.

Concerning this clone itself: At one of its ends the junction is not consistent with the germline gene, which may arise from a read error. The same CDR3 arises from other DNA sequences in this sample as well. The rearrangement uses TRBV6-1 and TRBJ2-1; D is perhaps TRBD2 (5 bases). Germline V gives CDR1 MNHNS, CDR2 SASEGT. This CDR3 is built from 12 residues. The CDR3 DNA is TGTGCTAGCAGTGAAGACCTAGCATGGCAGTTCTTC. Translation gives CASSEDLAWQFF.

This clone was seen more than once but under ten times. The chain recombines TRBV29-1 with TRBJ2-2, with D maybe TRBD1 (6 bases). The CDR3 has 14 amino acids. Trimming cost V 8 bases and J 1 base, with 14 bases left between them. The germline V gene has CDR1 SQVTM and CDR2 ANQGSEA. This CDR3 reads CSFKTGRNTGELFF. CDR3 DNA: TGCAGCTTCAAGACAGGCCGGAACACCGGGGAGCTGTTTTTT.

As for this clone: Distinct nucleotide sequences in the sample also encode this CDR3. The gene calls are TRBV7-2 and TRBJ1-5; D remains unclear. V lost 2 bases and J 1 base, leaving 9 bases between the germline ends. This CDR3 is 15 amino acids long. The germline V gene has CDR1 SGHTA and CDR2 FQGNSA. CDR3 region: CASSLRGGSNQPQHF. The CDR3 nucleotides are TGTGCCAGCAGCTTACGGGGAGGGAGCAATCAGCCCCAGCATTTT.

In DNA, the CDR3 is TGCGCCAGCAGCTTTTCCGGGACAGGGGGCGAGCAGTACTTC. This encodes CASSFSGTGGEQYF. This chain connects TRBV5-1 to TRBJ2-7; 11 bases align to TRBD1. The germline V gene has CDR1 SGHRS and CDR2 YFSETQ. The ends lost 2 bases at V and 6 bases at J; junction bases unmatched: 4. This CDR3 region has 14 residues.

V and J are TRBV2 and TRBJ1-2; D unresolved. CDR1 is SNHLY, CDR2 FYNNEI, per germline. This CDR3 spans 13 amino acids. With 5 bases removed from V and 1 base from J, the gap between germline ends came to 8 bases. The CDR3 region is CASSTRFNYGYTF. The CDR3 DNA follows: TGTGCCAGCAGTACCCGATTTAACTATGGCTACACCTTC.